The next 20 T cell receptor beta chains were all read from a single sample in a study of CD8+ T cells in alopecia areata. Using CD4, CD8alpha, NKG2D, NKG2ACE and other markers, pooled cutaneous lymph node cells were sorted. Extraction of RNA preceded its reverse transcription into cDNA, which served as the sequencing template. This table comes from immunoSEQ multiplex PCR, and its TCRdb copy is limited to in-frame clones, with some not included. The table lists around 290,000 clones, with no singletons. Sequencing used CD4+ T cells sorted from a lymph node. These receptors came from a C3H/HeJ mouse with alopecia areata. For this strain, the MHC haplotype corresponds to H2-k.

Remarks on this clone: Gene names are the mouse ones. The CDR3 goes on 4 residues after the read ends, and that part is filled in from the germline J gene. Other DNA sequences in this specimen translate into the identical CDR3. The rearrangement links TRBV19 to TRBJ2-7; 13 bases are shared with TRBD2. The CDR3 runs 14 residues. CDR1 and CDR2 (germline): FNHDT, SITEND (reference sequence). The DNA read from the CDR3 is TGTGCCAGCAGGACCGGGACTGGGGGGGAT. It codes for CASRTGTGGD. Given in full, the CDR3 is CASRTGTGGDEQYF. The full variable domain, its missing parts supplied by reference TRBV19 and TRBJ2-7, is GGIITQTPKFLIGQEGQKLTLKCQQNFNHDTMYWYRQDSGKGLRLIYYSITENDLQKGDLSEGYDASREKKSSFSLTVTSAQKNEMAVFLCASRTGTGGDEQYFGPGTRLTVL.

This clone was counted ten times or more. All gene names here are mouse names. The read ends 4 residues before the CDR3 terminus; that terminus is restored from the germline J gene. This chain uses TRBV17 with TRBJ2-2, with a possible D match to TRBD1 (5 bases). CDR3 length equals 15 residues. Trimming pared 3 bases from V and 2 bases from J, leaving 10 bases between. CDR1 is MNHDT, CDR2 YYDKIL, per germline. The covered CDR3 bases are TGTGCTAGCAGTAGTAGGGGAGGGAACACCGGG. This gives the protein CASSSRGGNTG. Given in full, the CDR3 is CASSSRGGNTGQLYF.

The sample holds a few counts of this clone. Each gene name is a mouse one. The CDR3 goes on 4 residues after the read ends, and that part is filled in from the germline J gene. The chain couples TRBV5 to TRBJ2-7; the match to TRBD2 covers 10 bases. V was clipped by 2 bases and J by 0 bases; unmatched bases: 7. The germline gives CDR1 LGHNA, CDR2 YNLKQL (reference sequence). This CDR3 is 17 amino acids long. The chain's CDR3 is CASSQSGLGVLSYEQYF. The sequenced part of the CDR3 DNA is TGTGCCAGCAGCCAATCCGGACTGGGGGTTCTCTCCTAT.

For this clone: Gene names and germline match the mouse. The read terminates 4 residues ahead of where the CDR3 ends, so the germline J gene completes it. V and J are TRBV13-1 and TRBJ2-5, with 11 bases aligning to TRBD2. The CDR3 has 16 residues. The trim removed 2 bases at V and 3 bases at J, leaving 5 bases unmatched. The germline gives CDR1 NSHNY, CDR2 SYGAGN. Here the CDR3 reads CASSEPGLGAQDTQYF. Incomplete CDR3 DNA: TGTGCCAGCAGTGAACCGGGACTGGGGGCACAAGAC.

The table lists this clone with a few counts. The gene symbols are mouse symbols. The read falls 4 residues short of the CDR3 end, and the missing part is taken from the germline J gene. The J gene is TRBJ2-3, the V gene TRBV1; 12 bases are shared with TRBD1. Germline values: CDR1 NSQYPW, CDR2 LRSPGD (reference sequence). V dropped 2 bases and J dropped 2; count of bases not matched to a gene: 5. This CDR3 region has 17 residues. The sequenced CDR3 bases are TGCACCTGCAGTGCACCGGGACAGGGGGCTGTTGCAGAA. Translating it yields CTCSAPGQGAVAE. The CDR3 in its entirety is CTCSAPGQGAVAETLYF.

Remarks on this clone: Any gene name here is a mouse gene name. With the read ending 4 residues before the CDR3 end, the germline J gene is used to fill in that end. The sample contains more than one DNA sequence encoding this CDR3. The chain is built from TRBV31 and TRBJ2-7; D might be TRBD2 (6 bases). The CDR3 has 14 residues. V was trimmed by 0 bases and J by 0 bases, leaving 9 bases between them. In germline, CDR1 is GKSSPN, CDR2 SITVG. CDR3 amino acids: CAWSLLGSSYEQYF. The sequenced part of the CDR3 DNA is TGTGCCTGGAGTCTGCTGGGGAGCTCCTAT.

This clone came up a few times. Germline and genes: mouse. The sequenced fragment ends 4 residues before the CDR3 boundary, so the rest is inferred from the germline J gene. This specimen includes other DNA sequences encoding the same CDR3. The V call is TRBV5, the J call TRBJ2-5; the D gene is possibly TRBD2 (5 bases). This CDR3 has 13 amino acids. Per the germline V gene, CDR1 is LGHNA and CDR2 is YNLKQL (reference sequence). Incomplete CDR3 DNA: TGTGCCAGCAGCCAAGAATGGGGAGAC. Protein sequence: CASSQEWGD. The whole CDR3 sequence reads CASSQEWGDTQYF.

This clone showed up just a few times. Each gene name is a mouse one. The sequenced fragment ends 4 residues before the CDR3 boundary, so the rest is inferred from the germline J gene. The V call is TRBV17, the J call TRBJ2-2; 7 bases line up with TRBD1. The CDR3 loop spans 15 amino acids. Germline CDR1 reads MNHDT; CDR2 reads YYDKIL. V was clipped by 3 bases and J by 0 bases; unmatched bases: 1. This chain's CDR3 is CASSRDRPNTGQLYF. CDR3 DNA (partial): TGTGCTAGCAGTAGGGACAGGCCAAACACCGGG.

This clone was observed a few times. Genes and germline are mouse. Other DNA sequences in this sample translate to the same CDR3. The CDR3 protein is CASSIGTGNAEQFF. The CDR3 bases that were read are TGTGCCAGCAGTATTGGGACAGGGAATGCT. The chain links TRBV19 to TRBJ2-1; TRBD1 aligns across 9 bases. The read finishes 4 residues shy of the CDR3 end, and the germline J gene is used to complete it. Germline CDR1 is FNHDT and CDR2 is SITEND (reference sequence). J lost 5 bases, V lost 2 bases, and 2 bases had no gene match. There are 14 residues in the CDR3.

To note about this clone: The germline and genes are mouse ones. The read stops 4 residues short of the end of the CDR3; the missing end is completed from the germline J gene. The J gene is TRBJ2-1, the V gene TRBV17, with TRBD1 identical over 8 bases. The CDR3 sequence is 16 residues long. The V and J ends lost 5 bases and 1 base, in that order; junction bases with no gene match: 7. Germline CDR1 reads MNHDT; CDR2 reads YYDKIL. The CDR3 bases that were read are TGTGCTAGCAGTCTCGGACAGGGCGGGAACTATGCT. This codes for CASSLGQGGNYA. The full CDR3 reads CASSLGQGGNYAEQFF.

This clone appeared a few times. Gene names and germline match the mouse. The CDR3 end falls 4 residues outside the read, so it is completed with the germline J gene. The chain uses TRBV5 and TRBJ1-1; perhaps TRBD1 as D (6 bases). The germline gives CDR1 LGHNA, CDR2 YNLKQL (reference sequence). The CDR3 is 13 residues long. The sequenced CDR3 bases are TGTGCCAGCAGCCAAGCCTGGGGGCTA. Protein product: CASSQAWGL. The full CDR3 protein reads CASSQAWGLEVFF.

The table lists this clone with a few counts. The gene names here belong to mouse. The read terminates 4 residues before the CDR3 end, so the remaining end is supplied by the germline J gene. The same CDR3 also results from other DNA sequences found in this sample. J is TRBJ2-3 and V is TRBV13-3; possibly TRBD1 for D (6 bases). Trimming stripped 2 bases from V and 1 base from J, with 11 bases between. The CDR3 runs to 15 residues. CDR1 is NNHDY and CDR2 is SYVADS in the germline V gene. CDR3 sequence reads: CASSDRGGGAETLYF. The covered CDR3 bases are TGTGCCAGCAGTGACAGGGGCGGGGGTGCAGAA.

This clone has a handful of counts. Genes here carry mouse names. The sequence runs out 4 residues before the end of the CDR3; the remainder is reconstructed from the germline J gene. The chain is built from TRBV5 and TRBJ2-1; TRBD1 matches at 11 bases. Trimming cost V 1 base and J 4 bases; bases outside gene matches: 3. In germline, CDR1 is LGHNA, CDR2 YNLKQL (reference sequence). CDR3 length equals 16 residues. The CDR3 sequence is CASSQGTGGFYAEQFF. The part of the CDR3 DNA that was read is TGTGCCAGCAGCCAAGGGACAGGGGGCTTTTATGCT.

A remark on this clone: Gene names follow the mouse nomenclature. The read ends 4 residues before the CDR3 terminus; that terminus is restored from the germline J gene. The chain carries TRBV19 and TRBJ1-1, with D maybe TRBD1 (6 bases). The ends were cut back, 0 bases at V and 0 bases at J, with 12 bases in the middle. CDR1 and CDR2 from the germline V gene are FNHDT and SITEND (reference sequence). The CDR3 covers 16 residues. CDR3: CASSIERGQPNTEVFF. Incomplete CDR3 DNA: TGTGCCAGCAGTATAGAAAGGGGACAACCAAACACA.

This clone was counted only a few times. The genes are named according to mouse. The missing CDR3 end, 4 residues past where the read stops, is filled in from the germline J gene. This chain connects TRBV1 to TRBJ2-3, with D possibly TRBD1 on 6 matching bases. V was cut by 1 base and J by 1 base, with 9 bases left in between. Germline V gene data show CDR1 as NSQYPW and CDR2 as LRSPGD (reference sequence). This CDR3 has 15 amino acids. The CDR3 loop reads CTCSAGPGGAETLYF. CDR3 bases read: TGCACCTGCAGTGCAGGCCCAGGGGGTGCAGAA.

This clone was observed a few times. Gene names are mouse gene names. From the germline J gene comes the end of the CDR3, since the read stops 4 residues before it. V usage is TRBV13-1 and J usage is TRBJ2-5, with 11 bases lining up with TRBD2. CDR3 length equals 15 residues. Germline V gene data show CDR1 as NSHNY and CDR2 as SYGAGN. The sequenced CDR3 bases are TGTGCCAGCAGTGACCCCACTGGGGGGGCCGAC. This codes for CASSDPTGGAD. In full, the CDR3 is CASSDPTGGADTQYF.

This clone was seen a few times. Gene names are mouse gene names. The same CDR3 arises from other DNA sequences in this sample as well. Here the CDR3 reads CASSRDRGGAEQFF. CDR3 DNA, as far as it was read: TGTGCTAGCAGTAGAGATCGGGGGGGTGCT. V and J are TRBV17 and TRBJ2-1; 7 bases agree with TRBD2. Read coverage stops 4 residues before the CDR3 terminus; the germline J gene supplies the remainder. The germline V gene encodes CDR1 MNHDT and CDR2 YYDKIL. V was clipped by 0 bases and J by 6 bases; unmatched bases: 2. CDR3 length: 14 amino acids.

Regarding this clone: This may arise from a read error, as a much more abundant clone is one base away. The genes are named according to mouse. The read ends 4 residues early relative to the CDR3; the germline J gene fills the gap. The chain is built from TRBV13-1 and TRBJ2-1, with 7 bases fitting TRBD2. The J segment lost 1 base and the V segment lost 7 bases, leaving 2 bases of the junction unmatched. The germline CDR1 and CDR2 sequences are NSHNY and SYGAGN. This CDR3 spans 13 amino acids. CDR3 amino acids: CASGGGNYAEQFF. CDR3 DNA (partial): TGTGCCAGCGGGGGGGGGAACTATGCT.

This clone was seen only a few times. Each gene name is a mouse one. Read data end 4 residues before the CDR3 end; the end is taken from the germline J gene. Additional DNA sequences in this sample encode the identical CDR3. This chain links TRBV13-2 with TRBJ2-2, with D possibly TRBD1 on 6 matching bases. The germline V gene has CDR1 NNHNN and CDR2 SYGAGS (reference sequence). The ends were cut back, 2 bases at V and 0 bases at J, with 8 bases in the middle. CDR3 length: 15 residues. The CDR3 sequence: CASGEGGANTGQLYF. Incomplete CDR3 DNA: TGTGCCAGCGGTGAAGGGGGAGCAAACACCGGG.

This clone was counted between two and nine times. The gene names here belong to mouse. The read finishes 4 residues shy of the CDR3 end, and the germline J gene is used to complete it. The chain combines TRBV13-1 with TRBJ2-5; weak D call: TRBD1 (6 bases). Looked up from germline, CDR1 is NSHNY and CDR2 is SYGAGN. The CDR3 extends over 13 amino acids. The DNA read from the CDR3 is TGTGCCAGCAGTGGACTCAGGGGAGAC. This translates into CASSGLRGD. The complete CDR3 protein is CASSGLRGDTQYF.